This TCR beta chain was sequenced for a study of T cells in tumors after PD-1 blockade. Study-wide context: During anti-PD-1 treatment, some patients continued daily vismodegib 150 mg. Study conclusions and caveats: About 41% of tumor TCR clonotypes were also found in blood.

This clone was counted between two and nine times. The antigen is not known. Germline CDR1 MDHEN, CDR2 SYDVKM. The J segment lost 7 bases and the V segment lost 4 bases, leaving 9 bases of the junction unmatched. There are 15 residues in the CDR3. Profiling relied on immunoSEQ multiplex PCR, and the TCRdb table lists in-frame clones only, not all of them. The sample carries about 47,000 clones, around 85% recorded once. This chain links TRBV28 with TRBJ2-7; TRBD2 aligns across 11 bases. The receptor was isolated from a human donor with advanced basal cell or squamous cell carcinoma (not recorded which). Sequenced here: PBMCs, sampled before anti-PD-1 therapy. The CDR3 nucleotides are TGTGCCAGCAGTTCCGATAGCGGGAGGGCCTGGGAGCAGTACTTC. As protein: CASSSDSGRAWEQYF.